This T cell receptor (beta chain) stems from a study of T cells in Graves' hyperthyroidism and ophthalmopathy. Background on the study: The authors collected peripheral blood at initial diagnosis, before any treatment.

Study-wide findings and caveats: Most clonotypes expanded in the thyroid (above 0.001) were also present in blood.

There were TCR beta CDR3 regions amplified from RNA transcripts. First-round RT-PCR targeting the TCR CDR3 was performed with the HTBI primer set. TCRdb analysed the multiplex PCR reads with MiXCR anew, one entry per CDR3 protein. In the table there are about 290,000 distinct CDR3 sequences, about a sixth of which are singletons. Researchers barred patients who had uncontrolled infection, other autoimmune disease, pregnancy or lactation. This CDR3 region has 13 residues. Trimming shortened V by 5 bases and J by 6 bases, and 12 bases separated the two germline ends. On this clonotype: Its matching antigen is unknown.

The origin of this receptor is a woman aged 55 to 70 with Graves' ophthalmopathy. V usage is TRBV12-3 or TRBV12-4 and J usage is TRBJ2-3, with D perhaps TRBD2 (5 bases). Specimen: blood. CDR3 nucleotides: TGTGCCAGCAGTACCTTCGGGGAGGATACGCAGTATTTT. It is translated as CASSTFGEDTQYF.